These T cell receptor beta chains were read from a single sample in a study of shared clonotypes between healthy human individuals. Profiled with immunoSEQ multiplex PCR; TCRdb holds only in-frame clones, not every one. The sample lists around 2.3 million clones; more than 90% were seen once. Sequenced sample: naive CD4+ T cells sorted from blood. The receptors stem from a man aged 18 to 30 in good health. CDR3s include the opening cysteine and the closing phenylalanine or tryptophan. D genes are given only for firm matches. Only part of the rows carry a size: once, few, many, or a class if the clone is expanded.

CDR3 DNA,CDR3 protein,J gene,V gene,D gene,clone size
TGTGCCAGCGGGAGCGGGAGCACAGATACGCAGTATTTT,CASGSGSTDTQYF,TRBJ2-3,TRBV7-2,.,.
TGCGCCAGCAGCCTACTAGCGGGGTCTCTGACCGGGGAGCTGTTTTTT,CASSLLAGSLTGELFF,TRBJ2-2,TRBV5-1,TRBD2,.
TGCAGCGTTGTGCGACTAGCGGGTGAGCAGTTCTTC,CSVVRLAGEQFF,TRBJ2-1,TRBV29-1,TRBD2,.
TGCAGCGTTCCGCCCCCAGCGGGAGGGCGGGAGACCCAGTACTTC,CSVPPPAGGRETQYF,TRBJ2-5,TRBV29-1,TRBD2,.
TGTGCCATCAGTGGTAGGGGACAGGTGGGAGATGAAGCTTTCTTT,CAISGRGQVGDEAFF,TRBJ1-1,TRBV10-3,TRBD1,.
TGCGCCAGCAGCTTTGACGGGACGGACGGCTATGGCTACACCTTC,CASSFDGTDGYGYTF,TRBJ1-2,TRBV5-1,.,.
TGTGCCAGTACCGTAGGGGTCTATGGCTACACCTTC,CASTVGVYGYTF,TRBJ1-2,TRBV19,.,.
TGTGCCAGCAGTGGTCCCGGGACGAGCTACGAGCAGTACTTC,CASSGPGTSYEQYF,TRBJ2-7,TRBV6-1,.,.
TGCGCCAGCAGCGGCACAGGGACTGAAGCTTTCTTT,CASSGTGTEAFF,TRBJ1-1,TRBV5-1,.,.
TGTGCCAGCCGACGGACTTCCAGCACCGGGGAGCTGTTTTTT,CASRRTSSTGELFF,TRBJ2-2,TRBV6-5,.,.
TGTGCCAGCAGTCGTCGCTCTGGGGCCAACGTCCTGACTTTC,CASSRRSGANVLTF,TRBJ2-6,TRBV6-5,.,.
TGCGCCAGCAGCTTTCGAGCGGGAAGTACCGCCGGGGAGCTGTTTTTT,CASSFRAGSTAGELFF,TRBJ2-2,TRBV5-1,TRBD2,.
TGCGCCAGCAGCTTGGCCCCCCCAGCGAGCGAGCAGTACTTC,CASSLAPPASEQYF,TRBJ2-7,TRBV5-1,.,.
TGTGCCAGCAGCGTATACAGGGGGCTAGGGGAGACCCAGTACTTC,CASSVYRGLGETQYF,TRBJ2-5,TRBV9,TRBD1,.
TGTGCCAGCAGTTTAGGGACAGGGGCAGCAGAGACCCAGTACTTC,CASSLGTGAAETQYF,TRBJ2-5,TRBV27,TRBD1,.
TGTGCCAGCAGTCCGTCTCAGGGTCCCTACCGGCCCCAGCATTTT,CASSPSQGPYRPQHF,TRBJ1-5,TRBV28,.,.
TGTGCCAGCAGCTTAGATTTGGCCGGCTCCTACGAGCAGTACTTC,CASSLDLAGSYEQYF,TRBJ2-7,TRBV11-2,.,.
TGTGCCATCGGGACAGGGTTCGACGAGCAGTACTTC,CAIGTGFDEQYF,TRBJ2-7,TRBV10-3,TRBD1,.
TGCAGCGTTGATCTCCGCAGGGCAACCTCCTACAATGAGCAGTTCTTC,CSVDLRRATSYNEQFF,TRBJ2-1,TRBV29-1,.,once
TGTGCCAGCAGTGAAGTAGGATCAGGCCAAGAGACCCAGTACTTC,CASSEVGSGQETQYF,TRBJ2-5,TRBV2,.,.
TGTGCCAGCAGCGGGGTGGCCTATGAAAAACTGTTTTTT,CASSGVAYEKLFF,TRBJ1-4,TRBV27,.,.
TGTGCCAGCAGCCCTCGCGAGGCGGGAGGGCCAAACGAGCAGTACTTC,CASSPREAGGPNEQYF,TRBJ2-7,TRBV9,TRBD2,.
TGTGCCAGCAGTGCGGGCGTGTGGGAAAAACTGTTTTTT,CASSAGVWEKLFF,TRBJ1-4,TRBV28,.,once
TGTGCCAGCAGGGCAGGGTTATTGAACACTGAAGCTTTCTTT,CASRAGLLNTEAFF,TRBJ1-1,TRBV7-2,.,.
TGTGCCAGCAGCGTAGACCCCGGCGCTTCTCCCTACGAGCAGTACTTC,CASSVDPGASPYEQYF,TRBJ2-7,TRBV9,.,once
TGTGCCAGCAGCTTGAGTAGCGGGGATAAGCAGTACTTC,CASSLSSGDKQYF,TRBJ2-7,TRBV5-5,TRBD2,.
TGTGCCAGTATAGAGCTGCAAGAGACCCAGTACTTC,CASIELQETQYF,TRBJ2-5,TRBV2,.,.
TGCAGCGTTGTCGGTGGGACAGGGGGCTACGAGCAGTACTTC,CSVVGGTGGYEQYF,TRBJ2-7,TRBV29-1,TRBD1,once
TGCGCCAGCAGCCGACTAGCGGGCCCACAAGAGACCCAGTACTTC,CASSRLAGPQETQYF,TRBJ2-5,TRBV5-1,TRBD2,.
TGTGCCAGTACCGACAGGGGGAACTATGGCTACACCTTC,CASTDRGNYGYTF,TRBJ1-2,TRBV19,TRBD1,.
TGTGCCAGCAGACAACGGGAGACCCAGTACTTC,CASRQRETQYF,TRBJ2-5,TRBV6-1,.,once
TGTGCCAGCAGCTTGGACCCTTCGGGGGGCTACACCTTC,CASSLDPSGGYTF,TRBJ1-2,TRBV5-5,.,.
TGTGCCAGCAGTTACAGGGGGGCTACCTACAATGAGCAGTTCTTC,CASSYRGATYNEQFF,TRBJ2-1,TRBV6-6,.,.
TGTGCCAGCAGTGAATTATACGAGACCCAGTACTTC,CASSELYETQYF,TRBJ2-5,TRBV6-1,.,.
TGTGCCAGCAGCGGGGGCCAGGTCCTGTGGGGAAAACTGTTTTTT,CASSGGQVLWGKLFF,TRBJ1-4,TRBV5-6,.,once
TGCGCCAGCAGCCAAGGGACAGGCAATCAGCCCCAGCATTTT,CASSQGTGNQPQHF,TRBJ1-5,TRBV5-1,TRBD1,once
TGTGCCAGCGTAGGGAATAGGGCCGATAATTCACCCCTCCACTTT,CASVGNRADNSPLHF,TRBJ1-6,TRBV2,.,.
TGTGCCAGCAGCAAACAGGGGGCTGGTGAAGCTTTCTTT,CASSKQGAGEAFF,TRBJ1-1,TRBV6-6,TRBD1,.
TGTGCCAGCAGAGGACCGGGACTGGGGTATGGCTACACCTTC,CASRGPGLGYGYTF,TRBJ1-2,TRBV6-5,.,.
TGTGCCAGCAGCTTATTATCTAGCGGGGGGAATCCCTCCTACAATGAGCAGTTCTTC,CASSLLSSGGNPSYNEQFF,TRBJ2-1,TRBV7-6,TRBD2,.
TGTGCCAGCTCGTTGCAGGGGGCTACAGATACGCAGTATTTT,CASSLQGATDTQYF,TRBJ2-3,TRBV6-4,TRBD1,.
TGTGCCAGCAGGGTAGCGGGGGCCTACAATGAGCAGTTCTTC,CASRVAGAYNEQFF,TRBJ2-1,TRBV6-1,TRBD2,.
TGCGCCAGCAGCTCCAGGGTCGGCAATGAGCAGTTCTTC,CASSSRVGNEQFF,TRBJ2-1,TRBV5-1,.,.
TGCGCCAGCAGCTTGGCCCCCAGGGGCCTCCAAGAGACCCAGTACTTC,CASSLAPRGLQETQYF,TRBJ2-5,TRBV5-1,.,.